The 27 T cell receptor beta chains below were found in one sample sequenced in a study of T cells in Graves' hyperthyroidism and ophthalmopathy. The source material, RNA transcripts, was used to amplify TCR beta CDR3 regions. Carried out on the TCR CDR3, a first-round RT-PCR used the HTBI primer set. TCRdb called the multiplex PCR reads again in MiXCR, with one record for every CDR3 protein. The table shows about 690,000 distinct CDR3 sequences, with roughly 17% occurring only once. Sequencing input: blood. These TCRs come from a man aged 50 to 60 with Graves' hyperthyroidism.

This clonotype was found a few times. The gene calls are TRBV28 and TRBJ2-3, with D perhaps matching TRBD2 (5 bases). The CDR3 covers 14 residues. The germline V and J ends were trimmed by 5 bases and 7 bases, with 16 bases remaining between them. Germline V lookup: CDR1 MDHEN, CDR2 SYDVKM. Here the CDR3 DNA reads TGTGCCAGCAGTGAAATAACGACTAAAAATACGCAGTATTTT. It specifies CASSEITTKNTQYF.

In its sample, this clonotype was seen a few times. The rearrangement links TRBV3-1 to TRBJ1-2; D is possibly TRBD1 (5 bases). The V end was cut by 0 bases, the J end by 8 bases, with 16 bases between. The CDR3 spans 15 residues. Germline-derived CDR1 and CDR2 are LGHDT and YNNKEL (reference sequence). The CDR3 DNA follows: TGTGCCAGCAGCCAAGACCTACAGGTACTTAAGGGCTACACCTTC. Translation: CASSQDLQVLKGYTF.

The chain recombines TRBV6-1 with TRBJ1-5, with unresolved D. Per germline, CDR1 MNHNS and CDR2 SASEGT. Trimming left V 1 base short and J 7 bases short, with 8 bases between. CDR3 length: 13 residues. The CDR3 nucleotides are TGTGCCAGCAGTGAAGGGGTAGGCCAGCCCCAGCATTTT. This gives the protein CASSEGVGQPQHF.

This clonotype occurred many times. The rearrangement joins TRBV11-1 to TRBJ2-1, with TRBD2 matching over 8 bases. CDR3 length: 17 amino acids. V gave up 1 base and J gave up 0 bases; unmatched junction bases: 5. The germline V gene encodes CDR1 SGHAT and CDR2 FQDESV (reference sequence). CDR3 amino acids: CASSLVLAAFSYNEQFF. CDR3 in DNA: TGTGCCAGCAGCTTAGTACTAGCGGCTTTCTCCTACAATGAGCAGTTCTTC.

This clonotype was counted between two and nine times. This rearrangement joins TRBV2 to TRBJ2-5; 7 bases fit TRBD2. The CDR3 spans 15 residues. Per the germline V gene, CDR1 is SNHLY and CDR2 is FYNNEI. The trim removed 10 bases at V and 0 bases at J, leaving 11 bases unmatched. Written as DNA, the CDR3 is TGTGCCATACAACGAGCGGGAAGGTACCAAGAGACCCAGTACTTC. Translating gives CAIQRAGRYQETQYF. The full variable domain, completed using reference TRBV2 and TRBJ2-5, is EPEVTQTPSHQVTQMGQEVILRCVPISNHLYFYWYRQILGQKVEFLVSFYNNEISEKSEIFDDQFSVERPDGSNFTLKIRSTKLEDSAMYFCAIQRAGRYQETQYFGPGTRLLVL.

This clonotype was counted many times. The chain joins TRBV27 to TRBJ2-3, with D possibly TRBD2 on 5 matching bases. Trimming took off 0 bases at V and 6 bases at J, with 25 bases between the two ends. This CDR3 contains 19 residues. Germline V gene sequence: CDR1 MNHEY, CDR2 SMNVEV (reference sequence). CDR3 DNA: TGTGCCAGCAGTTTATCCACGTTAGGGAGCTCTGTGGCTACCGATACGCAGTATTTT. Its translation is CASSLSTLGSSVATDTQYF.

This clonotype has only a few counts. The V call is TRBV28, the J call TRBJ2-3; 8 bases map to TRBD2. Germline V gene lookup returns CDR1 MDHEN and CDR2 SYDVKM. Trimming took 6 bases from V and 6 from J; bases not matched to a gene: 14. The CDR3 has 16 amino acids. CDR3 region: CASSPPRVAGTDTQYF. The CDR3 DNA sequence: TGTGCCAGCAGCCCCCCAAGGGTAGCGGGAACCGATACGCAGTATTTT.

This clonotype has a handful of counts. This chain links TRBV20-1 with TRBJ2-7; D perhaps matches TRBD2 (6 bases). The germline CDR1 and CDR2 sequences are DFQATT and SNEGSKA (reference sequence). CDR3 size: 14 residues. DNA for the CDR3: TGCAGCGCAAAAACTGGGGACTCCCCCTACGAGCAGTACTTC. Its protein is CSAKTGDSPYEQYF.

This clonotype appeared a few times. The rearrangement uses TRBV7-3 and TRBJ1-2; the D is unclear. V dropped 1 base and J dropped 3 bases, with 24 bases sitting between them. The CDR3 is made up of 19 amino acids. Looked up from germline, CDR1 is SGHTA and CDR2 is FQGTGA. CDR3 coding DNA: TGTGCCAGCAGCTTAAAAACCCGGTCGGAGGGAGAGGAGGACTATGGCTACACCTTC. Translating gives CASSLKTRSEGEEDYGYTF.

This clonotype showed up many times. The rearrangement uses TRBV11-2 and TRBJ1-2; unclear D gene. From germline, CDR1 is SGHAT and CDR2 FQNNGV. Trimming cost V 5 bases and J 2 bases, with 18 bases left between them. The CDR3 extends over 16 amino acids. DNA for the CDR3: TGTGCCAGCAGCCCCCGGCCAGGTCTCTGGAACTATGGCTACACCTTC. It specifies CASSPRPGLWNYGYTF.

This clonotype appeared many times. The gene calls are TRBV6-2 or TRBV6-3 and TRBJ1-5, with a tentative D call TRBD1 (5 bases). The CDR3 consists of 14 residues. Trimming took off 5 bases at V and 6 bases at J, with 14 bases between the two ends. The germline CDR1 and CDR2 sequences are MNHEY and SVGEGT. The CDR3 DNA is TGTGCCAGCAGTACCCTATGGGGGTTTCAGCCCCAGCATTTT. Protein sequence: CASSTLWGFQPQHF.

The V gene is TRBV3-1, the J gene TRBJ2-7; TRBD1 is a possible D gene (5 bases). The CDR3 is 16 amino acids. Trimming pared 2 bases from V and 0 bases from J, leaving 14 bases between. Germline V CDR1 and CDR2: LGHDT, YNNKEL (reference sequence). Here the CDR3 DNA reads TGTGCCAGCAGCCAAAGCCTCTGGGGCAACTCCTACGAGCAGTACTTC. Translation: CASSQSLWGNSYEQYF.

The table lists this clonotype with many counts. V gene TRBV20-1 combines with J gene TRBJ1-6, with D unresolved. CDR3 size: 15 residues. Trimming pared 0 bases from V and 10 bases from J, leaving 16 bases between. The germline V gene has CDR1 DFQATT and CDR2 SNEGSKA (reference sequence). CDR3 sequence (DNA): TGCAGTGCTAGAGATGGGCAGCCGGAGGGATCACCCCTCCACTTT. Encoded protein: CSARDGQPEGSPLHF.

V gene TRBV12-3 or TRBV12-4 combines with J gene TRBJ2-6; D gene ambiguous. There are 13 residues in the CDR3. The V and J ends lost 8 bases and 2 bases respectively, with 7 bases between them. In DNA, the CDR3 is TGTGCCAGCGAGATAGCTGGGGCCAACGTCCTGACTTTC. Protein product: CASEIAGANVLTF.

The rearrangement uses TRBV20-1 and TRBJ2-1; D is ambiguous. The CDR3 spans 15 residues. Germline V gives CDR1 DFQATT, CDR2 SNEGSKA (reference sequence). V lost 3 bases to trimming and J lost 3 bases, with 15 bases between them. Here the CDR3 DNA reads TGCAGTGCTAGGGCTACACAGAATTACTACAATGAGCAGTTCTTC. It codes for CSARATQNYYNEQFF.

The rearrangement joins TRBV28 to TRBJ2-7, with a possible D match to TRBD2 (5 bases). V was trimmed by 7 bases and J by 0 bases, leaving 13 bases between them. The CDR3 covers 14 residues. Germline CDR1 is MDHEN and CDR2 is SYDVKM. CDR3 sequence reads: CASTTSTPSYEQYF. The DNA of the CDR3 is TGTGCCAGCACCACTAGTACCCCCTCCTACGAGCAGTACTTC.

This clonotype was counted many times. V usage is TRBV12-3 or TRBV12-4 and J usage is TRBJ2-7, with a possible D match to TRBD1 (5 bases). The germline V and J ends were trimmed by 6 bases and 2 bases, with 14 bases remaining between them. The CDR3 runs 14 residues. The CDR3 loop reads CASSTWTPTYEQYF. The CDR3 DNA reads TGTGCCAGCAGCACTTGGACACCCACCTACGAGCAGTACTTC.

This clonotype showed up just a few times. One end of the junction varies from germline; a read error may be responsible. The chain joins TRBV27 to TRBJ2-7; D perhaps matches TRBD1 (5 bases). Germline lookup yields CDR1 MNHEY and CDR2 SMNVEV (reference sequence). The CDR3 extends over 15 amino acids. As DNA, the CDR3 is TGTGCCAGCAGTTTTGGGGCAGGTCTCTCCTACGAGCGGTACTTC. Encoded protein: CASSFGAGLSYERYF.

The chain carries TRBV7-9 and TRBJ2-1; no reliable D call. The germline CDR1 and CDR2 sequences are SEHNR and FQNEAQ (reference sequence). Between the trimmed V and J ends, which lost 2 bases and 8 bases, there was a span of 16 bases. This CDR3 spans 15 amino acids. CDR3 loop: CASSLTKAASDEQFF. Here the CDR3 DNA reads TGTGCCAGCAGCTTAACTAAGGCCGCCTCCGATGAGCAGTTCTTC.

Turning to this clonotype: A much larger clone differs by one base, so this may be a read error. V gene TRBV6-2 or TRBV6-3 combines with J gene TRBJ2-5, with no clear D. The CDR3 extends over 14 amino acids. Germline V CDR1 and CDR2: MNHEY, SVGEGT. DNA of the CDR3: TGTGCCAGCGGTTACTTCTCGGCAGAAGAGACCCAGTACTTC. This translates into CASGYFSAEETQYF.

This clonotype came up many times. CDR3 bases: TGTGCCAGCTCACCACGGGGCATGAACACCGGGGAGCTGTTTTTT. Its protein product is CASSPRGMNTGELFF. The V call is TRBV18, the J call TRBJ2-2; TRBD1 might be the D (5 bases). CDR1 and CDR2 (germline): KGHSH, LQKENI. V gave up 1 base and J gave up 1 base, with 7 bases separating them. The CDR3 length is 15 residues.

The V call is TRBV6-1, the J call TRBJ2-1; maybe TRBD1 (7 bases). Germline V gives CDR1 MNHNS, CDR2 SASEGT. V dropped 5 bases and J dropped 0 bases, with 14 bases sitting between them. The CDR3 runs to 16 residues. The CDR3 DNA sequence: TGTGCCAGCAGTAGACCAGGGGGGAACTCCTACAATGAGCAGTTCTTC. Translating it yields CASSRPGGNSYNEQFF.

This clonotype was observed at least ten times. Being one base from a much bigger clone, this may be a read error. The chain recombines TRBV11-2 with TRBJ2-1; no definite D call. V was clipped by 1 base and J by 0 bases, with 4 bases between them. In germline, CDR1 is SGHAT, CDR2 FQNNGV. This CDR3 contains 14 residues. The CDR3 protein is CASSLGDSYNEQFF. The CDR3 DNA follows: TGTGCCAGCAGCTTAGGGGACTCCTACAATGAGCAGTTCTTC.

This chain connects TRBV28 to TRBJ2-1, with 10 bases lining up with TRBD1. Germline V gene lookup returns CDR1 MDHEN and CDR2 SYDVKM. The ends lost 5 bases at V and 3 bases at J; junction bases unmatched: 7. This CDR3 contains 16 residues. For the CDR3, the DNA is TGTGCCAGCAGTACGGAGGGACAGGGGTTCTACAATGAGCAGTTCTTC. The encoded protein is CASSTEGQGFYNEQFF.

The J gene is TRBJ2-3, the V gene TRBV2; no definite D call. V was shortened by 7 bases and J by 0 bases, with 8 bases between the two germline ends. Looked up from germline, CDR1 is SNHLY and CDR2 is FYNNEI. The CDR3 covers 13 residues. CDR3 nucleotides: TGTGCCAGCAAACAGCAGAGCACAGATACGCAGTATTTT. Its protein is CASKQQSTDTQYF.

This chain joins TRBV5-6 and TRBJ1-5; tentative D call: TRBD1 (5 bases). CDR1 and CDR2 (germline): SGHDT, YYEEEE. Trimming took off 2 bases at V and 5 bases at J, with 14 bases between the two ends. The CDR3 consists of 15 residues. The CDR3 loop is CASSLGTGTHQPQHF. In nucleotides, the CDR3 is TGTGCCAGCAGCTTAGGGACGGGGACTCATCAGCCCCAGCATTTT.

This chain connects TRBV20-1 to TRBJ2-2, with D possibly being TRBD2 (6 bases). The V gene's germline CDR1 is DFQATT and CDR2 SNEGSKA (reference sequence). V lost 6 bases and J lost 1, with 12 bases in between. The CDR3 extends over 14 amino acids. CDR3 sequence reads: CSAPDSGNTGELFF. In nucleotides, the CDR3 is TGCAGTGCCCCCGATAGCGGGAACACCGGGGAGCTGTTTTTT.